This T cell receptor (beta chain) was captured by sequencing in a study of blood T cell repertoires in COVID-19. About the research overall: There were acute and convalescent COVID-19 samples, and they came from the United States, Italy and Spain. From T cells, B-cell-depleted T cells, or PBMCs came the material, which was cDNA or gDNA.

Per the original data handling: Estimation of nucleated cell counts relied on the amplification of reference gene primers. Measured with immunoSEQ multiplex PCR; TCRdb has only the in-frame clones, and not every one. V and J calls and clone size come straight from that table; D and trimming were deduced from the DNA. The data hold 300,000 to 400,000 clones, with around 90% observed a single time. The CDR3 contains 14 residues. CDR1 is SQVTM and CDR2 is ANQGSEA in the germline V gene. V dropped 4 bases and J dropped 6; count of bases not matched to a gene: 9. Material: peripheral blood. The TCR sequence derives from a human donor in a cohort sampled during active COVID-19. The rearrangement links TRBV29-1 to TRBJ1-2; TRBD1 aligns across 9 bases. The CDR3 sequence: CSVVAGTGSHGYTF. DNA for the CDR3: TGCAGCGTTGTAGCCGGGACAGGGTCCCATGGCTACACCTTC.